The rows below give T cell receptor beta chains drawn from one sample of a study of blood T cell repertoires in COVID-19. Only in-frame clones appear in the TCRdb table, and some are missing; sequencing was by immunoSEQ multiplex PCR. The table lists roughly 67,000 clones, roughly 84% of them singletons. The sample consisted of peripheral blood. The source of these receptors is a man aged 45-65 years with active COVID-19. Both conserved end residues are part of each CDR3. The order of the fields is V gene, clone size, D gene, J gene, CDR3 DNA, CDR3 protein. The D gene is left open where the match is weak. Not all rows give a size; the values are once, few, many and, for expanded clones, a class.

TRBV14	.	TRBD2	TRBJ2-1	TGTGCCAGCAGCCAAGATGGCTGGACTAGCGGGAGTCGGGATGAGCAGTTCTTC	CASSQDGWTSGSRDEQFF
TRBV2	few	.	TRBJ1-5	TGTGCCAGCAGTGAATCAGGCGGGGGTCTGTATCAGCCCCAGCATTTT	CASSESGGGLYQPQHF
TRBV4-1	.	.	TRBJ1-1	TGCGCCAGCAGCCAAGATCTACAGGGCGGTAAGTCGGCTTTCTTT	CASSQDLQGGKSAFF
TRBV7-2	many	.	TRBJ1-2	TGTGCCAGCACCCCGGATTGGGGCGTGGATGGCTACACCTTC	CASTPDWGVDGYTF
TRBV20-1	.	.	TRBJ1-2	TGCAGTGCTAGTACCTACAACTATGGCTACACCTTC	CSASTYNYGYTF
TRBV29-1	few	.	TRBJ2-1	TGCAGCGCCCGGATGACAGGTTACAATGAGCAGTTCTTC	CSARMTGYNEQFF
TRBV4-2	.	.	TRBJ2-7	TGTGCCAGCAGCCAAGACGGGGGGCGGAGCGAGCAGTACTTC	CASSQDGGRSEQYF
TRBV7-2	few	.	TRBJ1-5	TGTGCCAGCAGCTTCTGGGGACAAGCCAATCAGCCCCAGCATTTT	CASSFWGQANQPQHF
TRBV19	.	.	TRBJ1-2	TGTGCCAGTAGTTCCTACAGGGAGAAAGGCTACACCTTC	CASSSYREKGYTF
TRBV11-2	.	TRBD1	TRBJ2-1	TGTGCCAGCAGCCCCCTACAGGGGCACTACAATGAGCAGTTCTTC	CASSPLQGHYNEQFF
TRBV7-9	.	.	TRBJ2-7	TGTGCCAGCAGCTTAGCGTCTACCTACGAGCAGTACTTC	CASSLASTYEQYF
TRBV5-8	.	TRBD1	TRBJ1-4	TGTGCCAGCAGCGCGCCGGGACAGGGGATAGCAACTAATGAAAAACTGTTTTTT	CASSAPGQGIATNEKLFF
TRBV7-9	.	.	TRBJ2-7	TGTGCCAGCAGCCCTGCCTCCCAGGTAACCTCCTACGAGCAGTACTTC	CASSPASQVTSYEQYF
TRBV15	.	TRBD1	TRBJ1-2	TGTGCCACCAGCCCGACCGGGACAGGTGCTAACTATGGCTACACCTTC	CATSPTGTGANYGYTF
TRBV7-8	.	.	TRBJ2-2	TGTGCCAGCAGCTCTAGGGGGACCGGGGAGCTGTTTTTT	CASSSRGTGELFF
TRBV7-9	.	TRBD2	TRBJ2-7	TGTGCCAGCAGCTGGGGAGGGGACGAGCAGTACTTC	CASSWGGDEQYF
TRBV27	.	TRBD2	TRBJ2-7	TGTGCCAGCAGTTTAAAGCGGGGGCCCTACGAGCAGTACTTC	CASSLKRGPYEQYF
TRBV7-2	.	TRBD1	TRBJ2-6	TGTGCCAGCAGCTTAGCGGGACAGGGGCCCGGGGCCAACGTCCTGACTTTC	CASSLAGQGPGANVLTF
TRBV7-2	.	TRBD2	TRBJ2-1	TGTGCCAGCAGCCCGGGAGGGGGGGCCGGGATAAATGAGCAGTTCTTC	CASSPGGGAGINEQFF
TRBV7-9	few	TRBD1	TRBJ1-1	TGTGCCAGCAGCTTGACAGGGCGCACTGAAGCTTTCTTT	CASSLTGRTEAFF
TRBV6-6	.	.	TRBJ1-3	TGTGCCAGCAGTCCAGCGGGGGTTCGTGGAAACACCATATATTTT	CASSPAGVRGNTIYF
TRBV3-1/TRBV3-2	.	TRBD2	TRBJ2-1	TGTGCCAGCAGCCCTTTTTCTAGCGGGATCAATGAGCAGTTCTTC	CASSPFSSGINEQFF
TRBV7-9	.	TRBD1	TRBJ1-2	TGTGCCAGCAGCCCACTCGGGCAGGGGGCAGGGAACTATGGCTACACCTTC	CASSPLGQGAGNYGYTF
TRBV27	.	TRBD2	TRBJ2-1	TGTGCCAGCAGTGGTGGGACTAGCAGATACAATGAGCAGTTCTTC	CASSGGTSRYNEQFF
TRBV5-4	.	TRBD2	TRBJ2-3	TGTGCCAGCAGCTTACCTAGCGGGGGGACAGATACGCAGTATTTT	CASSLPSGGTDTQYF
TRBV6-2/TRBV6-3	.	.	TRBJ2-1	TGTGCCAGCAGTTGGCTGTCGGGTGGCCATGAGCAGTTCTTC	CASSWLSGGHEQFF
TRBV7-2	.	.	TRBJ2-7	TGTGCCAGCAGCCCCCTAGGGAAGGACAGAAACTCTTACGAGCAGTACTTC	CASSPLGKDRNSYEQYF
TRBV7-6	.	TRBD2	TRBJ2-2	TGTGCCAGCAGCTATTCTGGCGGGAGGGTCGCCGGGGAGCTGTTTTTT	CASSYSGGRVAGELFF
TRBV27	.	.	TRBJ1-1	TGTGCCAGCAGCTGGGGGGGTTTTGACTCGAACACTGAAGCTTTCTTT	CASSWGGFDSNTEAFF
TRBV5-1	.	.	TRBJ1-1	TGCGCCAGCAGCTTTTCTGGCTTGAACACTGAAGCTTTCTTT	CASSFSGLNTEAFF